Below, one T cell receptor beta chain is given with its context. TCR beta CDR3 sequences were amplified from RNA transcripts. HTBI primers were employed in a first-round RT-PCR of the TCR CDR3. TCRdb called the multiplex PCR reads again in MiXCR, with one record for every CDR3 protein. In the table there are hundreds of thousands of distinct CDR3 sequences, 15% to 19% of which are singletons. The sample is drawn from a study of T cells in Graves' hyperthyroidism and ophthalmopathy. V was clipped by 8 bases and J by 2 bases, with 15 bases between them. Germline CDR1 SNHLY, CDR2 FYNNEI. This CDR3 contains 14 residues.

Material: blood. This TCR derives from a woman aged 18-29 years with Graves' hyperthyroidism. The rearrangement joins TRBV2 to TRBJ1-2; D is unresolved. This chain's CDR3 is CASLGSHRNYGYTF. CDR3 DNA: TGTGCCAGCCTTGGGAGTCACCGGAACTATGGCTACACCTTC.